This T cell receptor beta chain is from a study of T cells in tuberculosis. The CDR3 sequence is 14 residues long. V was trimmed by 0 bases and J by 0 bases, leaving 6 bases between them. Per germline, CDR1 SGHRS and CDR2 YFSETQ. The assay was immunoSEQ multiplex PCR, and TCRdb's table has in-frame clones only and misses some. Counted here are around 30,000 clones, roughly 89% occurring once; the ten biggest clones make up 6% to 7%. As concerns this clone: Other nucleotide sequences in the sample specify the same CDR3.

The receptor was isolated from a donor aged 10 to 29 with latent tuberculosis or without tuberculosis infection. This chain uses TRBV5-1 with TRBJ1-2; the D is unclear. Sequenced sample: PBMCs. CDR3 region: CASSLGTANYGYTF. The CDR3 bases are TGCGCCAGCAGCTTGGGAACAGCTAACTATGGCTACACCTTC.